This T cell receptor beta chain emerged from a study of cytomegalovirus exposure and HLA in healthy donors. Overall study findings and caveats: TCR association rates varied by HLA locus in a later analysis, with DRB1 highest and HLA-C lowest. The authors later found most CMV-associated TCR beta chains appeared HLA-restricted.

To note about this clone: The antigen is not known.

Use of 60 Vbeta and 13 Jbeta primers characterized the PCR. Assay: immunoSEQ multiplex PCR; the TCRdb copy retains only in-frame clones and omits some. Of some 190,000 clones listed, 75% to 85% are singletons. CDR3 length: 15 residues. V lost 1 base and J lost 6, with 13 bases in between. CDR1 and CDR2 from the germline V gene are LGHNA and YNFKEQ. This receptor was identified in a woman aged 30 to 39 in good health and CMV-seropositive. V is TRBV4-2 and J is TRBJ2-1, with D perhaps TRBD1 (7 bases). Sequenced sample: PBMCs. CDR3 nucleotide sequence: TGTGCCAGCAGCCAAGGCCGACAGGGAGGCAATGAGCAGTTCTTC. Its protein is CASSQGRQGGNEQFF.